Described below is a single T cell receptor (beta chain) sequence and its context. Its target is unknown. The data belong to a study of identifying expanded T cells in peripheral blood. Produced via immunoSEQ multiplex PCR; TCRdb's table is partial and in-frame only. The table includes more than 95,000 clones, around 84% detected once. Study results and limitations: Over about two and four weeks, about 15 and 18 clones changed, versus roughly 1.1 between replicates. Across healthy donors, higher total template counts meant significantly greater roughly 2-week count variance.

Trimming pared 7 bases from V and 1 base from J, leaving 13 bases between. Germline CDR1 reads MNHEY; CDR2 reads SMNVEV (reference sequence). The length of the CDR3 is 14 residues. No infections or other immune events were documented during collection. The material sequenced was blood. The chain employs TRBV27 and TRBJ1-1, with unresolved D. The receptor's source is a person aged 18-70 years in good health. CDR3 in DNA: TGTGCCAGCACCCTCTCCAGAGGGAACACTGAAGCTTTCTTT. It translates to CASTLSRGNTEAFF.